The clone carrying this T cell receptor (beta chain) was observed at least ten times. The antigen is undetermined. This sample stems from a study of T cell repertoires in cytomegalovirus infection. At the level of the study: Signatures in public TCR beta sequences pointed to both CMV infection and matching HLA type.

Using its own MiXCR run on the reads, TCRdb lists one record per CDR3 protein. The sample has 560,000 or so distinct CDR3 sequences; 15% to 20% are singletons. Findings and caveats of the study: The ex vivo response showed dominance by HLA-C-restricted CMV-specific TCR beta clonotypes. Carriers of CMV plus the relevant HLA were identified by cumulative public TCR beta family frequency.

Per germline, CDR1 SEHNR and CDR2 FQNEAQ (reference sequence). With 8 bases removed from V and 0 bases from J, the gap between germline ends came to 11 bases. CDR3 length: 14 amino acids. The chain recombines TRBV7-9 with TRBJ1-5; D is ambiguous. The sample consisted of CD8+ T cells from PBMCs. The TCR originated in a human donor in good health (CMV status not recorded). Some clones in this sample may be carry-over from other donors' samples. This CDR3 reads CASSLHDSNQPQHF. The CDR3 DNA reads TGTGCCAGCTCCCTCCATGATAGCAATCAGCCCCAGCATTTT.